The source of this T cell receptor beta chain is a study of T cell clonality in common variable immunodeficiency (dated by TCRdb to between 2014 and 2017). General study outcomes and caveats: The authors noted that sequencing repertoires of T cell subpopulations would be needed to clarify what caused the increased clonality in CVID. Compared with healthy controls, CVID subjects showed increased TCRbeta clonality (t-test p = 0.018), a feature most characteristic of about a third of subjects. Differences among patients in the CVID cohort limited the correlations between repertoire features and clinical complications. Even though DNA input was equal, the average per sample came to about 81,820 unique sequences for controls compared with roughly 30,000 for CVID samples. Fewer TCRbeta clones were shared among CVID subjects than among healthy controls (p < 0.0001). Reportedly, TCRbeta sequences from CVID had fewer deletions and N-nucleotide insertions, and highly modified clones with 13 or more V deletions were absent from CVID.

V loses 3 bases of germline sequence and J loses 3 bases, and the interval between the two ends is 3 bases. CDR1 ENHRY and CDR2 SYGVKD are derived from the germline V gene. Including the terminal cysteine and phenylalanine, the CDR3 comprises 11 residues. Sequencing covers 24 bases of the CDR3, shown here with the frame starting at base 1. Most of the CVID patients and most of the healthy controls were of Caucasian heritage. Heparinized peripheral whole blood samples of about 5 to 9 ml were collected from each donor. TCRbeta CDR3 repertoires were sequenced from genomic DNA of adults with common variable immune deficiency (CVID) and healthy adult controls. The control group comprised 22 healthy adult volunteers, about 12 female and about 10 male, aged 23 to 66 years with a mean age of approximately 30. Diluted blood was subjected to density centrifugation over Hypaque 1077 or Ficoll-Paque for isolation of peripheral blood mononuclear cells. Genomic DNA was obtained from unsorted mononuclear cells using either Qiagen column purification or a centrifugation-based method.

CVID samples and control samples contributed equivalent amounts of genomic DNA as sequencing input. For every sample, a 60 bp segment covering the rearranged TCRbeta CDR3 region was amplified and then sequenced. The immunoSEQ assay, a bias-corrected multiplex PCR combined with high-throughput sequencing, was used for TCRbeta amplification. Processing in the source paper ran as follows. Each unique nucleotide sequence was treated as a clone and annotated with V, D and J genes, copy number and frequency. Sequences were labeled productive if in frame, and non-productive if out of frame or containing stop codons. As previously described, Shannon's entropy was used to calculate clonality. Mean CDR3 Kyte-Doolittle hydropathy was derived from the predicted amino acid sequences of productive clones. Using the R hclust function, scaled V gene usage was clustered hierarchically with Manhattan distance and complete linkage. To assess clone sharing by CDR3 amino acid sequence, 12 repertoires per group were resampled over 100 rounds. Repertoires were searched for 60 to 80 published EBV-specific and a few hundred published CMV-specific TCRbeta sequences. Analysis left out a couple of CVID samples that produced under 10,000 sequences, so 35 to 50 CVID repertoires remained. Imported from immuneACCESS, the table was reduced by TCRdb to in-frame sequences with V and J called. These copies leave out some clones; in studies compared against another copy, an unresolved V gene accounts for under half, and the cause of the remainder is not known. The D gene and trimming were derived from the DNA, and the V and J assignments and clone size from that table. Here the sample lists about 52,000 clones, none seen once only. In total, the top ten clones hold about 1.8% of the sample.

This clone was recorded at least ten times. The clone's antigen remains unknown. The sequenced fragment ends 3 residues before the CDR3 boundary, so the rest is inferred from the germline J gene. The chain links TRBV10-3 with TRBJ2-7; no confident D gene assignment can be made. This receptor was taken from a person aged 18 to 75 in good health. The sequenced sample was peripheral blood mononuclear cells. Partial CDR3 DNA: TGTGCCATCAGTGACAACTACGAG. Translated, this is CAISDNYE. The complete CDR3 reads CAISDNYEQYF.